This T cell receptor beta chain was obtained from a study of T cell responses to AZD1222 COVID-19 vaccine. Of note for this clone: Its antigen is as yet unknown.

V lost 1 base, J lost 0 bases, and 9 bases lay in between. The CDR3 is 16 amino acids. CDR1 and CDR2 from the germline V gene are SGHAT and FQNNGV. Points from the study as a whole: None of the repertoires were sampled until the peak T cell response had passed.

Produced via immunoSEQ multiplex PCR; TCRdb's table is partial and in-frame only. The table has 75,000 to 95,000 clones, around 88% seen once. This chain connects TRBV11-2 to TRBJ1-4, with unresolved D. The source is an adult who received the MenACWY meningococcal vaccine as a control. Sequenced material: peripheral blood, taken 28 days after the second dose of the MenACWY control vaccine. Here the CDR3 DNA reads TGTGCCAGCAGCTTAGCCTTGCAAGCAACTAATGAAAAACTGTTTTTT. Protein: CASSLALQATNEKLFF.